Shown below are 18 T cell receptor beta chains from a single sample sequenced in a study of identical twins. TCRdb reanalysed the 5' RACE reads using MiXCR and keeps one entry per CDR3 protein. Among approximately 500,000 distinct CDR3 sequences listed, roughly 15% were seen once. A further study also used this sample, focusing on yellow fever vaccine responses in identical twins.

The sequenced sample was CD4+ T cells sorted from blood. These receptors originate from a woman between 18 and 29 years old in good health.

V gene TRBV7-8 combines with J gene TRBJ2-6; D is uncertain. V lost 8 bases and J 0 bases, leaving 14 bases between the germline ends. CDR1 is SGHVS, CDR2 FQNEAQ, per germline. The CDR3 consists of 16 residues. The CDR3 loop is CASLSGQPSGANVLTF. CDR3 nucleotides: TGTGCCAGCTTGTCCGGTCAGCCCTCTGGGGCCAACGTCCTGACTTTC.

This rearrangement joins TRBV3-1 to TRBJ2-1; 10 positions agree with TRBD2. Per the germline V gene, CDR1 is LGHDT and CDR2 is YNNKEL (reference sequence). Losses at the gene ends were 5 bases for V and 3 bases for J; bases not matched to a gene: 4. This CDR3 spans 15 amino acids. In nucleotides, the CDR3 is TGTGCCAGCAGCACTAGCGGGGCGCGCTACAATGAGCAGTTCTTC. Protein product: CASSTSGARYNEQFF.

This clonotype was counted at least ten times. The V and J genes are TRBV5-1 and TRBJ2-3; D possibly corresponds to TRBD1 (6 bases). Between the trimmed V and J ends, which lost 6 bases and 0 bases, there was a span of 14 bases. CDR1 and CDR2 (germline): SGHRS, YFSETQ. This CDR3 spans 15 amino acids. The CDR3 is CASTQGGHSTDTQYF. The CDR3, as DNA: TGCGCCAGCACCCAAGGGGGACATAGCACAGATACGCAGTATTTT.

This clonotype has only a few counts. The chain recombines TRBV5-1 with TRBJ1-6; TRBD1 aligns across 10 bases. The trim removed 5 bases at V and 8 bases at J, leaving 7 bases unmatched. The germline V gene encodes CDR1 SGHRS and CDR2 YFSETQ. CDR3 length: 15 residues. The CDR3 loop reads CASRPGQGTDSPLHF. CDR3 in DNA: TGCGCCAGCAGACCGGGACAGGGGACCGATTCACCCCTCCACTTT.

CDR3 region: CASKDGTVNQPQHF. The CDR3 DNA reads TGTGCCAGCAAAGATGGGACAGTCAATCAGCCCCAGCATTTT. This chain links TRBV28 with TRBJ1-5; 7 bases are a match to TRBD1. J lost 3 bases, V lost 7 bases, and 6 bases had no gene match. Germline V gene lookup returns CDR1 MDHEN and CDR2 SYDVKM. The CDR3 consists of 14 residues. Complete variable domain (other parts from reference TRBV28 and TRBJ1-5): DVKVTQSSRYLVKRTGEKVFLECVQDMDHENMFWYRQDPGLGLRLIYFSYDVKMKEKGDIPEGYSVSREKKERFSLILESASTNQTSMYLCASKDGTVNQPQHFGDGTRLSIL.

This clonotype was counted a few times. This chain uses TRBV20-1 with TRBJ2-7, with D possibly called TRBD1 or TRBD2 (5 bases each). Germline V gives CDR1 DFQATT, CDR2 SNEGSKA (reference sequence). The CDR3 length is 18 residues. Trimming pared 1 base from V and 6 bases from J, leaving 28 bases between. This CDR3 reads CSARGVHLGVNYGGEQYF. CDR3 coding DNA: TGCAGTGCTAGAGGGGTGCATTTGGGAGTGAATTATGGGGGCGAGCAGTACTTC.

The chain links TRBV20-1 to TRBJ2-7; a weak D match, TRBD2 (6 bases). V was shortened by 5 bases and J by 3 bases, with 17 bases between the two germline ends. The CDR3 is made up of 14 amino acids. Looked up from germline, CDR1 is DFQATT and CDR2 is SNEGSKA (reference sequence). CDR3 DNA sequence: TGCAGTGCTCTCGATCCCACGGGGGACTACGAGCAGTACGTC. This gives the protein CSALDPTGDYEQYV.

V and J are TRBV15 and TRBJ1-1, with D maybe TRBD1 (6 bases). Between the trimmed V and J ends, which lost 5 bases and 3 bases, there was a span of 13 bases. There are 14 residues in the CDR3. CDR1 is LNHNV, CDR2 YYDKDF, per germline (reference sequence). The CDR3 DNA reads TGTGCCACCAGCGGAGGGGGGAAGGACACTGAAGCTTTCTTT. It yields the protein CATSGGGKDTEAFF.

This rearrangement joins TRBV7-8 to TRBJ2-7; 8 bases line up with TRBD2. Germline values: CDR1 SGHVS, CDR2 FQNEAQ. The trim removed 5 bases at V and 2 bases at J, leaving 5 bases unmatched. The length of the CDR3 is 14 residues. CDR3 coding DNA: TGTGCCAGCAGCACAGGACTAGCCCCCTACGAGCAGTACGTC. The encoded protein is CASSTGLAPYEQYV.

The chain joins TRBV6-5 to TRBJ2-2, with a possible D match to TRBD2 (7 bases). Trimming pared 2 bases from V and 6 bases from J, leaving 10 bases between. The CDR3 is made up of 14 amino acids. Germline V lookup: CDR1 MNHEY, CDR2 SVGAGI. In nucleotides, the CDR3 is TGTGCCAGCAGTTACCGGGGGGCAGCCGGGGAGCTGTTTTTT. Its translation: CASSYRGAAGELFF.

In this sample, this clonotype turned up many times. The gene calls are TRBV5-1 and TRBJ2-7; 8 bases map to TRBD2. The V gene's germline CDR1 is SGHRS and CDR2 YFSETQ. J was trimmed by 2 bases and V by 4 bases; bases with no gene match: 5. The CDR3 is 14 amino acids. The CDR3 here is CASSLSGTTYEQYF. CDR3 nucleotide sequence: TGCGCCAGCAGCCTTAGCGGGACGACCTACGAGCAGTACTTC.

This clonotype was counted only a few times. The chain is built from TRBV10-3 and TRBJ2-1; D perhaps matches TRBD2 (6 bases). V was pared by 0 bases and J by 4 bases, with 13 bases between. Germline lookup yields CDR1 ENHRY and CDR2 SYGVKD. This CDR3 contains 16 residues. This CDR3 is CAISESGRDLYNEQFF. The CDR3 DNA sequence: TGTGCCATCAGTGAGTCGGGGCGGGACCTTTACAATGAGCAGTTCTTC.

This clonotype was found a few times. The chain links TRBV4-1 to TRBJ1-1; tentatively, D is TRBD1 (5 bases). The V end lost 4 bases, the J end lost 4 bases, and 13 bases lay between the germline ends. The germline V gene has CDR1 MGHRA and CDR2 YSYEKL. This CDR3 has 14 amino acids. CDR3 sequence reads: CASSPRGDRTEAFF. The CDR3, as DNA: TGCGCCAGCAGCCCTCGGGGGGACCGCACTGAAGCTTTCTTT.

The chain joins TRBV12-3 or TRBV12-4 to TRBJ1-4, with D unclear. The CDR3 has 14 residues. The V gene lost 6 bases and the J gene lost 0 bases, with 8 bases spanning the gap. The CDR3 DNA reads TGTGCCAGCAGCCTACAGTCAACTAATGAAAAACTGTTTTTT. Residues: CASSLQSTNEKLFF.

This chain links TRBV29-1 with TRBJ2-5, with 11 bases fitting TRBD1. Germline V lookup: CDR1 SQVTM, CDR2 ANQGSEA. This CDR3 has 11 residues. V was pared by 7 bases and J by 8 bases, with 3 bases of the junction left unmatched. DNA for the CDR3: TGCAGCGCAGGACAGGGGGCAACCCAGTACTTC. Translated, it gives CSAGQGATQYF.

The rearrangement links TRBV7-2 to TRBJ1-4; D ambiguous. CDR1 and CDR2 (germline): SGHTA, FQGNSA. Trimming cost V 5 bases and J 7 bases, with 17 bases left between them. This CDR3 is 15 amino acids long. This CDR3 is CASSTDPSSGEKLFF. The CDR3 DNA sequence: TGTGCCAGCAGCACGGATCCCTCGAGCGGTGAAAAACTGTTTTTT. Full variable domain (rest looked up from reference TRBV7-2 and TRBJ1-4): GAGVSQSPSNKVTEKGKDVELRCDPISGHTALYWYRQSLGQGLEFLIYFQGNSAPDKSGLPSDRFSAERTGGSVSTLTIQRTQQEDSAVYLCASSTDPSSGEKLFFGSGTQLSVL.

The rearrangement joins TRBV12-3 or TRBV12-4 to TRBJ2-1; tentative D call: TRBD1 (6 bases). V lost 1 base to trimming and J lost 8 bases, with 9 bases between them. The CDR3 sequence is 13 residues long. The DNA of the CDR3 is TGTGCCAGCAGTTTAGTTGGGGGCCATGAGCAGTTCTTC. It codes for CASSLVGGHEQFF.

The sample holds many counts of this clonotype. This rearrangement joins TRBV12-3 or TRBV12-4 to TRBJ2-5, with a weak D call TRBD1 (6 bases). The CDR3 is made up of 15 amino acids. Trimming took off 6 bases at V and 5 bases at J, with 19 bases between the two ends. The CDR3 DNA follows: TGTGCCAGCAGCTCATGGACAGCCTCCTGGGAGACCCAGTACTTC. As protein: CASSSWTASWETQYF.